This T cell receptor (beta chain) came from a study of T cells after yellow fever vaccination. TCRdb processed the 5' RACE reads anew with MiXCR; each CDR3 protein has one entry. Seen here are a few hundred thousand distinct CDR3 sequences, roughly 21% observed once, and the top ten hold roughly an eighth. Germline V lookup: CDR1 MNHEY, CDR2 SMNVEV (reference sequence). The CDR3 is 14 amino acids. V was pared by 8 bases and J by 3 bases, with 16 bases between. This clonotype has only a few counts. The V and J genes are TRBV27 and TRBJ1-2, with D possibly matching TRBD1 (6 bases). The TCR was taken from a man younger than 45 who received the YFV17D yellow fever vaccine. The sample here was PBMCs, taken 15 days after the yellow fever booster vaccination. CDR3 bases: TGTGCCAGCGGGGGACATCTCGGACACTATGGCTACACCTTC. Its protein is CASGGHLGHYGYTF.